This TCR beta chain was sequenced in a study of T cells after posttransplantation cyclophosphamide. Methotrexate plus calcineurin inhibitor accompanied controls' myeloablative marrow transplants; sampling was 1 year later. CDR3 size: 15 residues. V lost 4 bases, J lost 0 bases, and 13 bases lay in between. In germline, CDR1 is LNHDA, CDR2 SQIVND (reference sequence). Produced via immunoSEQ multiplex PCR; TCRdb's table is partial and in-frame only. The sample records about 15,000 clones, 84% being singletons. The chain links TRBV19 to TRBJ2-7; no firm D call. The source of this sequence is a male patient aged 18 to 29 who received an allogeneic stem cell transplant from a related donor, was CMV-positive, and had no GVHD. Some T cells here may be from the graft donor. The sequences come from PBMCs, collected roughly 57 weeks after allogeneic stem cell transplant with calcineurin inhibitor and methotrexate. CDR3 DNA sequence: TGTGCCAGTAGTACCCTGACGACTGGCTCCTACGAGCAGTACTTC. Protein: CASSTLTTGSYEQYF. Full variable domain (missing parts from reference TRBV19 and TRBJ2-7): DGGITQSPKYLFRKEGQNVTLSCEQNLNHDAMYWYRQDPGQGLRLIYYSQIVNDFQKGDIAEGYSVSREKKESFPLTVTSAQKNPTAFYLCASSTLTTGSYEQYFGPGTRLTVT.